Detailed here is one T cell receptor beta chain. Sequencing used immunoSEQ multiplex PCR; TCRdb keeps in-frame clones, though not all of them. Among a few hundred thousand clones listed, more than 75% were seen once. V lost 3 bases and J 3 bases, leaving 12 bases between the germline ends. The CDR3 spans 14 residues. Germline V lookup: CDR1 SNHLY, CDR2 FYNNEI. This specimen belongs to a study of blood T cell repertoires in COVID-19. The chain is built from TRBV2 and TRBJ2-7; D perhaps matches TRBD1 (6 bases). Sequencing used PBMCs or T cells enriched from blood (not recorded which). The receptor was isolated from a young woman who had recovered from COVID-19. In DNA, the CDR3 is TGTGCCAGCAGTGAGACAGGTTCTGGCTACGAGCAGTACTTC. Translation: CASSETGSGYEQYF.